This TCR beta chain was observed in a study of T cells in localized non-small cell lung cancer. In regard to this clone: Its specificity is not known.

TCRdb's copy holds only in-frame clones and misses some; the assay was immunoSEQ multiplex PCR. Of fewer than 12,000 clones listed, 40% to 50% are singletons. Regarding the study as a whole: Detection in adjacent lung was observed for a median about 56 of the top 100 tumor clones. The greatest T cell clonality was found in uninvolved adjacent lung (higher than in tumor). In the blood, greater T cell density corresponded to longer overall survival. Heterogeneity stays possible, as sequencing covered only one tumor region.

Germline-derived CDR1 and CDR2 are SQVTM and ANQGSEA. The CDR3 runs 12 residues. The V gene lost 4 bases and the J gene lost 0 bases, with 6 bases spanning the gap. This sequence was found in a woman aged 35 to 70 with stage II squamous cell lung carcinoma. This chain uses TRBV29-1 with TRBJ1-2; unclear D gene. The sample was lymph node tissue, taken before any cancer treatment. DNA of the CDR3: TGCAGCGTTGTTTCGGCTAACTATGGCTACACCTTC. This translates into CSVVSANYGYTF.